Listed here are 4 T cell receptor beta chains from one sample, sequenced in a study of cytomegalovirus exposure and HLA in healthy donors. The PCR contained 60 Vbeta and 13 Jbeta primers. The protocol was immunoSEQ multiplex PCR, while the TCRdb copy is restricted to in-frame clones and leaves out a portion. The sample carries 150,000 to 200,000 clones, 68% recorded once. Sequencing used PBMCs. The receptors were sampled from a man in his thirties or forties in good health and CMV-seropositive.

This chain connects TRBV2 to TRBJ2-5, with 7 bases fitting TRBD2. The CDR3 is 13 amino acids. V lost 8 bases and J lost 3; bases outside the gene matches: 6. Germline V gene lookup returns CDR1 SNHLY and CDR2 FYNNEI. CDR3 coding DNA: TGTGCCAGCTCGTGGGGGGGGAAAGAGACCCAGTACTTC. As protein: CASSWGGKETQYF.

The rearrangement links TRBV5-1 to TRBJ2-7; D may be TRBD1 (6 bases). This CDR3 has 15 amino acids. V dropped 0 bases and J dropped 3 bases, with 13 bases sitting between them. Germline CDR1 and CDR2: SGHRS and YFSETQ. CDR3 protein: CASSLGDRSYYEQYF. DNA of the CDR3: TGCGCCAGCAGCTTGGGAGACAGGTCCTACTACGAGCAGTACTTC.

The chain carries TRBV6-5 and TRBJ1-2, with D possibly TRBD1 on 5 matching bases. V shed 10 bases and J shed 6 bases, with 21 bases lying between them. CDR1 is MNHEY, CDR2 SVGAGI, per germline. CDR3 size: 14 residues. The chain's CDR3 is CATKRGSGGHGYTF. The CDR3 bases are TGTGCCACCAAAAGGGGATCCGGGGGTCATGGCTACACCTTC.

The table lists this clone with a count of one. The V and J genes are TRBV28 and TRBJ1-1, with a possible D match to TRBD1 (6 bases). The CDR3 has 15 residues. Trimming left V 4 bases short and J 1 base short, with 13 bases between. CDR1 and CDR2 from the germline V gene are MDHEN and SYDVKM. The CDR3 DNA is TGTGCCAGCAGTTCTCCTACGACAGGGAACACTGAAGCTTTCTTT. Amino acids: CASSSPTTGNTEAFF.